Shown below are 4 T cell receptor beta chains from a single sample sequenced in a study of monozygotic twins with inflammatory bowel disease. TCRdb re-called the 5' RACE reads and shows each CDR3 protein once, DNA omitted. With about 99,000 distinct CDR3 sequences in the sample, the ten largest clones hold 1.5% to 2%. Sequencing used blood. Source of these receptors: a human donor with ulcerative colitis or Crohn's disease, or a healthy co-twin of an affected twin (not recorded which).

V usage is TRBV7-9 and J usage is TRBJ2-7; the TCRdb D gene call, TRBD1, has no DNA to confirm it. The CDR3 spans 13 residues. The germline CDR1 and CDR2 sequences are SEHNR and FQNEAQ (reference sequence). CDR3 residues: CAVNKQGSYEQYF.

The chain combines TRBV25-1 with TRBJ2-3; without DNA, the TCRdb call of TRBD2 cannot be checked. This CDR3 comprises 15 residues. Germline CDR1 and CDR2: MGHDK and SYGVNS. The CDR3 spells CASSFGSSGIDTQYF.

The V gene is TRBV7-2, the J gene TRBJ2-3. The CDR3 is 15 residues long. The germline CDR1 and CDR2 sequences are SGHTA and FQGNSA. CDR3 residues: CASSLSALDTDTQYF.

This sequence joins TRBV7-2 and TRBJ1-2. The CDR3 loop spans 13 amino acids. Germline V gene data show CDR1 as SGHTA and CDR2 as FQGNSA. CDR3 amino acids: CASSLGLNYGYTF. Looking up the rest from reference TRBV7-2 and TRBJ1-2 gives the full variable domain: GAGVSQSPSNKVTEKGKDVELRCDPISGHTALYWYRQSLGQGLEFLIYFQGNSAPDKSGLPSDRFSAERTGGSVSTLTIQRTQQEDSAVYLCASSLGLNYGYTFGSGTRLTVV.